Following are 2 T cell receptor beta chains from one sample sequenced in a study of shared clonotypes between healthy human individuals. TCRdb's copy holds only in-frame clones and misses some; the assay was immunoSEQ multiplex PCR. This sample carries more than 550,000 clones, approximately 72% of them seen once, and the ten largest clones take approximately 1.7%. The sequenced sample consisted of memory CD4+ T cells sorted from blood. Subset described: CD45RA-negative fraction. The receptors come from a woman aged 30 to 39 in good health.

The chain has TRBV2 and TRBJ2-3, with 15 bases lining up with TRBD2. Germline trimming cut 6 bases from V and 3 bases from J; bases unmatched to any gene: 4. CDR3 length equals 16 residues. CDR1 is SNHLY, CDR2 FYNNEI, per germline. The CDR3 DNA follows: TGTGCCAGCAGCCCCGGGACTAGCGGGAGGACAGATACGCAGTATTTT. This translates into CASSPGTSGRTDTQYF.

J is TRBJ2-5 and V is TRBV5-3; 8 nucleotides line up with TRBD1. TRBV5-3 is annotated as an ORF whose role is uncertain. This CDR3 contains 15 residues. V lost 3 bases, J lost 5 bases, and 9 bases stayed unmatched. The DNA for the CDR3 is TGTGCCAGAAGCTCGCGGACAGGGATTGACGAGACCCAGTACTTC. Translating gives CARSSRTGIDETQYF.